This T cell receptor beta chain came from a study of T cell changes during pregnancy in multiple sclerosis. The protocol was immunoSEQ multiplex PCR, while the TCRdb copy is restricted to in-frame clones and leaves out a portion. This sample yields approximately 41,000 clones, of which 92% are seen a single time; approximately 0.67% belongs to the top ten. Germline-derived CDR1 and CDR2 are SGDLS and YYNGEE. The trim removed 3 bases at V and 5 bases at J, leaving 7 bases unmatched. The CDR3 runs to 14 residues. The sample in question was CD4+ T cells from peripheral blood mononuclear cells, obtained in the first trimester of pregnancy. This sequence was found in a female donor with multiple sclerosis, enrolled in a pregnancy study. V usage is TRBV9 and J usage is TRBJ2-7, with TRBD1 matching over 8 bases. Written as DNA, the CDR3 is TGTGCCAGCAGCGCAACAGGGGGGAGTCACGAGCAGTACTTC. Translating gives CASSATGGSHEQYF.